This is a list of T cell receptor beta chains from one sample in a study of response to subunit inactivated influenza vaccine. TCRdb reprocessed the RT-PCR reads with MiXCR, giving one entry per CDR3 protein. The sample consists of 490,000 or so distinct CDR3 sequences, under 9% of them appearing once. This material consisted of PBMCs from blood, taken 23 months after vaccination. The receptor source for this set is a man between 50 and 69 years old who received an inactivated influenza vaccine. The CDR3 runs from the conserved cysteine through the conserved F or W. The D gene is left open where the match is weak. Clone size appears in some rows only: once, few, many, or a class for an expanded clone.

j_gene	v_gene	abundance	d_gene	CDR3nt	CDR3aa
TRBJ1-1	TRBV20-1	few	-	TGCAGTGCTAGAGATTCAGGGGCACGTAGGTGGTTGGACACTGAAGCTTTCTTT	CSARDSGARRWLDTEAFF
TRBJ2-3	TRBV5-1	-	-	TGCGCCAGCAGCGTCGCCGTAACCACAGATACGCAGTATTTT	CASSVAVTTDTQYF
TRBJ2-5	TRBV16	few	-	TGTGCCAGCAGCCAATTCACCCAAGAGACCCAGTACTTC	CASSQFTQETQYF
TRBJ2-2	TRBV25-1	many	TRBD2	TGTGCCAGCAGTGCACCTAGCGGGAGCCCGGCGAACACCGGGGAGCTGTTTTTT	CASSAPSGSPANTGELFF
TRBJ2-2	TRBV4-3	-	-	TGCGCCAGCAGCCAAGTTACGAACACCGGGGAGCTGTTTTTT	CASSQVTNTGELFF
TRBJ1-1	TRBV9	-	TRBD1	TGTGCCAGCAGCAAAACGACAGGGTATACTGAAGCTTTCTTT	CASSKTTGYTEAFF
TRBJ2-7	TRBV15	-	-	TGTGCCACCAGAGATGACAGGACCCTTTCCTACGAGCAGTACTTC	CATRDDRTLSYEQYF
TRBJ2-3	TRBV29-1	-	-	TGCAGCGTTGAAGAAGGGACCACCCCCAGGGATACGCAGTATTTT	CSVEEGTTPRDTQYF
TRBJ1-3	TRBV12-3/TRBV12-4	many	-	TGTGCCAGCAGTTATACAGGGAGCTCTGGAAACACCATATATTTT	CASSYTGSSGNTIYF
TRBJ2-1	TRBV10-2	many	TRBD2	TGCGCCAGCGCTCCTACTAGCGGGGTTTACAATGAGCAGTTCTTC	CASAPTSGVYNEQFF
TRBJ2-3	TRBV28	few	-	TGTGCCAGCAGTTTCGTCGGGAGTATAAATACGCAGTATTTT	CASSFVGSINTQYF
TRBJ2-1	TRBV10-3	-	TRBD2	TGTGCCATCAGTGCGGGGGGAGGTAATGAGCAGTTCTTC	CAISAGGGNEQFF
TRBJ2-3	TRBV7-2	many	-	TGTGCCAGCAGCTGGCTCGTAGCGTACACAGATACGCAGTATTTT	CASSWLVAYTDTQYF
TRBJ1-2	TRBV10-3	few	-	TGTGCCATCAGTGGAATGGTAGGATTGGAAGACGGCTACACCTTC	CAISGMVGLEDGYTF
TRBJ2-2	TRBV7-9	many	TRBD1	TGTGCCAGCGACAGGGGCACCGGGGAGCTGTTTTTT	CASDRGTGELFF
TRBJ1-1	TRBV5-8	many	TRBD1	TGTGCCAGCAGCTCACAGGGGGGTACTGAAGCTTTCTTT	CASSSQGGTEAFF
TRBJ2-1	TRBV6-1	-	-	TGTGCCAGCAGGGGGCGAAACGGGGATGAGCAGTTCTTC	CASRGRNGDEQFF
TRBJ2-7	TRBV7-2	few	TRBD1	TGTGCCAGCAGCGGCCGGACAGGGGAGGTCGAGCAGTACTTC	CASSGRTGEVEQYF
TRBJ1-3	TRBV6-2/TRBV6-3	few	TRBD1	TGTGCCAGCAGCCCAACTACCGGGACAGGGCCATTCTACTCTGGAAACACCATATATTTT	CASSPTTGTGPFYSGNTIYF
TRBJ2-7	TRBV6-5	few	TRBD1	TGTGCCAGCAGTTACCAGAAAGGGACAGACGGGTCCTACGAGCAGTACTTC	CASSYQKGTDGSYEQYF
TRBJ2-1	TRBV24-1	-	TRBD2	TGTGCCACCAGTGATCTGACTAGCGGGGGGCCTGAGCAGTTCTTC	CATSDLTSGGPEQFF
TRBJ1-2	TRBV7-2	-	-	TGTGCCAGCAGCTTATCCTTTCAAACATCTTCATATGGCTACACCTTC	CASSLSFQTSSYGYTF
TRBJ2-2	TRBV27	many	TRBD2	TGTGCCACTCGAAGCGGGGACCGCACCGGGGAGCTGTTTTTT	CATRSGDRTGELFF
TRBJ2-7	TRBV3-1	few	-	TGTGCCAGCAGCCAAGAGATGGGACGACGAACCTACGAGCAGTACTTC	CASSQEMGRRTYEQYF
TRBJ2-1	TRBV20-1	-	-	TGCAGTGCTAGGGACACTCTCCGAGATGAGCAGTTCTTC	CSARDTLRDEQFF
TRBJ1-4	TRBV3-1	-	TRBD1	TGTGCCAGCAGCCAGGACCCCGGGACAGTCCTGTTTTTT	CASSQDPGTVLFF
TRBJ2-3	TRBV10-3	few	TRBD2	TGTGCCATCAGTGGACTAGCGGGAGAACGAGATACGCAGTATTTT	CAISGLAGERDTQYF
TRBJ1-4	TRBV4-1	-	TRBD1	TGCGCCAGCAGCCAAGACAGGGGGCGAGCAAGTAGTGAAAAACTGTTTTTT	CASSQDRGRASSEKLFF
TRBJ2-7	TRBV29-1	few	-	TGCAGCGTGGGCGGTCCCTACGAGCAGTACTTC	CSVGGPYEQYF
TRBJ2-1	TRBV20-1	-	TRBD2	TGCAGTGCTAGAGCTACTAGCGGGAGAGGTGAGCAGTTCTTC	CSARATSGRGEQFF
TRBJ2-7	TRBV9	many	-	TGTGCCAGCAGCGTAGCACCCAGGACCCAACCCTACGAGCAGTACTTC	CASSVAPRTQPYEQYF
TRBJ1-2	TRBV5-5	few	-	TGTGCCAGCAGCTTGGCGGGGTATAACTATGGCTACACCTTC	CASSLAGYNYGYTF
TRBJ1-2	TRBV5-1	few	-	TGCGCCAGCAGCTTGGGAGGGTACTATGGCTACACCTTC	CASSLGGYYGYTF
TRBJ1-3	TRBV4-1	-	-	TGCGCCAGCCACCCTAGCACGAGAGGGCCAGTCTCTGGAAACACCATATATTTT	CASHPSTRGPVSGNTIYF
TRBJ2-5	TRBV9	-	-	TGTGCCAGCAGCGATAGCGGTCTGTACCAAGAGACCCAGTACTTC	CASSDSGLYQETQYF
TRBJ1-5	TRBV5-1	many	TRBD1	TGCGCCAGCAGCCCCGGACAGGGTTATAGCAATCAGCCCCAGCATTTT	CASSPGQGYSNQPQHF
TRBJ2-3	TRBV5-1	-	-	TGCGCCAGCAGCACCGGGACCGCCTTAGGGACGCAGTATTTT	CASSTGTALGTQYF
TRBJ2-5	TRBV12-3/TRBV12-4	many	-	TGTGCCAGCAGTTTTAAGCTAGTCGGGACCCAGTACTTC	CASSFKLVGTQYF
TRBJ2-5	TRBV7-2	-	TRBD2	TGTGCCAGCAGCTTAATGCCTAGCGGGGGGGAGACCCAGTACTTC	CASSLMPSGGETQYF